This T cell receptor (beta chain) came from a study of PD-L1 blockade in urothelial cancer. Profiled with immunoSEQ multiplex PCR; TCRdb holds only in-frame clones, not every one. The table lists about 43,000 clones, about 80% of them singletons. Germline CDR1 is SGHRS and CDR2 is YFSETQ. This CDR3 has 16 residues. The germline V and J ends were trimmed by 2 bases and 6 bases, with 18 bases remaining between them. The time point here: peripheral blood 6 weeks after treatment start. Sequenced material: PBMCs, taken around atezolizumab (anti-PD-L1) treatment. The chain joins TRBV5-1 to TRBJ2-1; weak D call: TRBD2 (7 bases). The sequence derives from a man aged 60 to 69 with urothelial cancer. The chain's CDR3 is CASSFLGAGEFNEQFF. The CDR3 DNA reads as TGCGCCAGCAGCTTTTTGGGGGCGGGGGAATTCAATGAGCAGTTCTTC.